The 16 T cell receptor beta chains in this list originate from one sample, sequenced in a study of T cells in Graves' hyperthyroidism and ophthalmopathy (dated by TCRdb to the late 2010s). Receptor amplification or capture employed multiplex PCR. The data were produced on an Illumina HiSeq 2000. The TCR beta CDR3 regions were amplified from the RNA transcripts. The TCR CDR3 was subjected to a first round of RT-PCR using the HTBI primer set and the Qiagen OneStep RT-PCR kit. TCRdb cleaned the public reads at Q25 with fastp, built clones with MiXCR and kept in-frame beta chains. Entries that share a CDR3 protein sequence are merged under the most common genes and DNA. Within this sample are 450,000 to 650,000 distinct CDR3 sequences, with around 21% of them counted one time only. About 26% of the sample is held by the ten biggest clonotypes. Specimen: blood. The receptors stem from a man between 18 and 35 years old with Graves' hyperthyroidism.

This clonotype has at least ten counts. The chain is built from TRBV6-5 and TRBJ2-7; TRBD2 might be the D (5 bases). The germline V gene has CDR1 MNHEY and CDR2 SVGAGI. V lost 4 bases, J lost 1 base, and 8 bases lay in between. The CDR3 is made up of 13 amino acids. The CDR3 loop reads CASSSRRSYEQYF. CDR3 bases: TGTGCCAGCAGTTCCAGGAGGTCCTACGAGCAGTACTTC.

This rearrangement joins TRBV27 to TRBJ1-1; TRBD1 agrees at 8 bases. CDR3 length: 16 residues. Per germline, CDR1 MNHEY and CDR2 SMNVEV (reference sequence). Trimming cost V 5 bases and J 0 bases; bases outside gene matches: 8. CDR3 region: CASSPGATGVNTEAFF. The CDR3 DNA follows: TGTGCCAGCAGTCCAGGGGCGACAGGGGTGAACACTGAAGCTTTCTTT.

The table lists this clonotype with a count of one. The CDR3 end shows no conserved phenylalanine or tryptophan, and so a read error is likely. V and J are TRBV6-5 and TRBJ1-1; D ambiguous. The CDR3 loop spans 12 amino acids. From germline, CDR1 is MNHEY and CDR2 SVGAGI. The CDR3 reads CARSWMGTEAFY. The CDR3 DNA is TGTGCCAGGAGTTGGATGGGCACTGAAGCTTTCTAT.

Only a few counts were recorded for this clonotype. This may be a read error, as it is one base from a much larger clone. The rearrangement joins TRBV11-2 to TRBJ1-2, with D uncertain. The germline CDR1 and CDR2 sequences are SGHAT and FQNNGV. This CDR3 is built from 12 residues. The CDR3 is CASSSGVYGNTF. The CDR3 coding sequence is TGTGCCAGCAGCTCCGGAGTCTATGGCAACACCTTC.

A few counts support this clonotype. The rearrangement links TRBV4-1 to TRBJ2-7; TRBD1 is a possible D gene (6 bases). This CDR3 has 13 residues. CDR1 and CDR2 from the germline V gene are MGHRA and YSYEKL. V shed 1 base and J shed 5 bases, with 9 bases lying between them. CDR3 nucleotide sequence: TGCGCCAGCAGCCAAGGTACAGGGAACGAGCAGTACTTC. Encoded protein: CASSQGTGNEQYF.

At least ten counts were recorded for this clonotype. The CDR3 nucleotides read TGTGCCAGCAGTCCCGACAGGGTCCTAGCCAAAAACATTCAGTACTTC. It codes for CASSPDRVLAKNIQYF. V gene TRBV28 combines with J gene TRBJ2-4; 7 bases are a match to TRBD1. Germline lookup yields CDR1 MDHEN and CDR2 SYDVKM. Trimming removed 5 bases from V and 0 bases from J; junction bases left unmatched: 7. The CDR3 extends over 16 amino acids.

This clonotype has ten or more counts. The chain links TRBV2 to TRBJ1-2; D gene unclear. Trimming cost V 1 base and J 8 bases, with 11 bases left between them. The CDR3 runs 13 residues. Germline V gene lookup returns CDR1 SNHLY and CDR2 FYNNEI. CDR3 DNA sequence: TGTGCCAGCAGTGAAGACGGAATCTGGGGCTACACCTTC. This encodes CASSEDGIWGYTF.

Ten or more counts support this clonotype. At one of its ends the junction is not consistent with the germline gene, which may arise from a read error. The CDR3, as DNA: TGTACCTGTGGCCTGATGAACACTGAAGCTTTCTTT. Its translation is CTCGLMNTEAFF. The chain has TRBV30 and TRBJ1-1; D gene uncertain. Germline V gene data show CDR1 as GTSNPN and CDR2 as SVGIG (reference sequence). The CDR3 length is 12 residues.

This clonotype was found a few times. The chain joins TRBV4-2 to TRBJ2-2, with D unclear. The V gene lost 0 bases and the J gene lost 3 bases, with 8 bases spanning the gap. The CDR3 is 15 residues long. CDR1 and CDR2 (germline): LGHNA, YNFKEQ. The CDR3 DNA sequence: TGTGCCAGCAGCCAAGATGCCAGGTACACCGGGGAGCTGTTTTTT. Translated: CASSQDARYTGELFF.

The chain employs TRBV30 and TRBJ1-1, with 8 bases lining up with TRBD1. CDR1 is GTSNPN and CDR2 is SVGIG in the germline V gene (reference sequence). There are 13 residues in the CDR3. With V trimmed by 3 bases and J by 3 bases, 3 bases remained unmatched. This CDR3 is CAWRAGGYTEAFF. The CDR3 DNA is TGTGCCTGGAGAGCAGGGGGCTACACTGAAGCTTTCTTT.

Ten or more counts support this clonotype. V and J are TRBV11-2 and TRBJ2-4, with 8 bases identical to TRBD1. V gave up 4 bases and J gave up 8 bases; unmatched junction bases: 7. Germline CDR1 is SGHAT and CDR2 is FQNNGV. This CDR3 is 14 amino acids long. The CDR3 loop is CASSSRTGFDIQYF. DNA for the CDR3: TGTGCCAGCAGCTCTAGGACAGGGTTCGACATTCAGTACTTC.

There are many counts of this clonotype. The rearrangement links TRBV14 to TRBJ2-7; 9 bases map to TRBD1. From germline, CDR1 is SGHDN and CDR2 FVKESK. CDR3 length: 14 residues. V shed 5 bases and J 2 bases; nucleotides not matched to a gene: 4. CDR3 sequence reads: CASSNRGQAYEQYF. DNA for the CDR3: TGTGCCAGCAGCAACAGGGGGCAGGCCTACGAGCAGTACTTC.

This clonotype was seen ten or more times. CDR3 sequence: CATSRDPDRPNYGYTF. CDR3 nucleotide sequence: TGTGCCACCAGCAGAGATCCCGACAGACCGAACTATGGCTACACCTTC. This chain links TRBV15 with TRBJ1-2; tentatively, D is TRBD1 (5 bases). The CDR3 totals 16 residues. With 0 bases removed from V and 2 bases from J, the gap between germline ends came to 13 bases. In germline, CDR1 is LNHNV, CDR2 YYDKDF (reference sequence).

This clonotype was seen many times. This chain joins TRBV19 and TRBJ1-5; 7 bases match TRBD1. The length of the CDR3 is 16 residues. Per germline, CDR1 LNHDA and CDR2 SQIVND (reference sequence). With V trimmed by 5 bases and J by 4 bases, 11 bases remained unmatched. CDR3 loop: CASSVRTGAPNQPQHF. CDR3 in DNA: TGTGCCAGTAGTGTGCGCACAGGGGCACCGAATCAGCCCCAGCATTTT.

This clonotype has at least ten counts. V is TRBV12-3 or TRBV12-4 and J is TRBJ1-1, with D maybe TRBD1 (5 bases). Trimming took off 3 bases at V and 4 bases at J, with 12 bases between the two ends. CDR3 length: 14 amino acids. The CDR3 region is CASSFSWTSTEAFF. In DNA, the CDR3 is TGTGCCAGCAGTTTTTCCTGGACAAGCACTGAAGCTTTCTTT.

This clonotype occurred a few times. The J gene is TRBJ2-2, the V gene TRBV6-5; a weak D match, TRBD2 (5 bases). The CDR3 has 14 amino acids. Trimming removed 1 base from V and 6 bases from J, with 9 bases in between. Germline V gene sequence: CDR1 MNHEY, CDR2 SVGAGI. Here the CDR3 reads CASSYYGVSGELFF. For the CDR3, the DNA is TGTGCCAGCAGTTACTACGGGGTCTCCGGGGAGCTGTTTTTT.